A single T cell receptor (beta chain) is shown here with its context. This record belongs to a study of CD8 T cells in Susac syndrome. The authors reverse transcribed roughly 0.5 to 1 ug RNA with random hexamers. TCRdb processed the immunoSEQ multiplex PCR reads anew with MiXCR; each CDR3 protein has one entry. The sample consists of 100,000 or so distinct CDR3 sequences, around 92% of them appearing once. The CDR3 consists of 12 residues. Trimming left V 7 bases short and J 0 bases short, with 5 bases between. CDR1 is MNHEY, CDR2 SVGEGT, per germline. CD8+ and CD4+ T cells circulating in blood were sequenced for TCR beta.

The gene calls are TRBV6-2 or TRBV6-3 and TRBJ2-3; no reliable D call. This receptor was taken from a human donor in good health. Sequencing was done on a sample of CD8+ T cells from PBMCs. CDR3 sequence: CASTDSTDTQYF. CDR3 in DNA: TGTGCCAGCACAGATAGCACAGATACGCAGTATTTT.